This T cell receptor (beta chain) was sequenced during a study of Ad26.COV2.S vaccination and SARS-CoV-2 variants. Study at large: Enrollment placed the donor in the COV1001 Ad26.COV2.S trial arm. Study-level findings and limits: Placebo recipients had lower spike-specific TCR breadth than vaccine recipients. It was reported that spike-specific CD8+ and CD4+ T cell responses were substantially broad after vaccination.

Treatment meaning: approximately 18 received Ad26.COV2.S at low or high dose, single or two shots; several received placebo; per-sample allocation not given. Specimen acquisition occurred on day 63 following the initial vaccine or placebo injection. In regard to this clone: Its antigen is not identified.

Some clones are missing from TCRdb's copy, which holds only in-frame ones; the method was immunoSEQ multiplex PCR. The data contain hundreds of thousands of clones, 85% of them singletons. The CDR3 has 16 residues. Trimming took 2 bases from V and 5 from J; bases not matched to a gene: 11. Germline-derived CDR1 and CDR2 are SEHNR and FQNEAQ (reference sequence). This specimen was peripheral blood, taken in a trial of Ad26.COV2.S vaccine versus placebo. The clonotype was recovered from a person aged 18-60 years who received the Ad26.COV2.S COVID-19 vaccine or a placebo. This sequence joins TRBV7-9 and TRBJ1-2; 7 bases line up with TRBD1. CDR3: CASSLSSTGASYGYTF. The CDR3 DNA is TGTGCCAGCAGCTTAAGTAGCACAGGGGCCTCATATGGCTACACCTTC.